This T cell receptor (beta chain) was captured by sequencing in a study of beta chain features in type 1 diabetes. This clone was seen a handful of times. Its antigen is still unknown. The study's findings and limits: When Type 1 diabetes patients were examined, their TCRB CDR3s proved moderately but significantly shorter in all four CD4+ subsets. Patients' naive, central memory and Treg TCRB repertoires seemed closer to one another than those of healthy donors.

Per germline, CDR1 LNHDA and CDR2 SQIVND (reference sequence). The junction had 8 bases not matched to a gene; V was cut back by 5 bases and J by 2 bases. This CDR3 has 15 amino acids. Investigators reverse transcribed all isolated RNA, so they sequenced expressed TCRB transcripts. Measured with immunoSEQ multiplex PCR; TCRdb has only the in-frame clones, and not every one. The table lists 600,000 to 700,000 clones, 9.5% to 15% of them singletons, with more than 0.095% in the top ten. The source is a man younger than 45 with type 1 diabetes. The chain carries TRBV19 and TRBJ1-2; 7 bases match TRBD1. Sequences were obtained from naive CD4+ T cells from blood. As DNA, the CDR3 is TGTGCCAGTAGTCTTGCCGGGACAGAGAACTATGGCTACACCTTC. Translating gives CASSLAGTENYGYTF.